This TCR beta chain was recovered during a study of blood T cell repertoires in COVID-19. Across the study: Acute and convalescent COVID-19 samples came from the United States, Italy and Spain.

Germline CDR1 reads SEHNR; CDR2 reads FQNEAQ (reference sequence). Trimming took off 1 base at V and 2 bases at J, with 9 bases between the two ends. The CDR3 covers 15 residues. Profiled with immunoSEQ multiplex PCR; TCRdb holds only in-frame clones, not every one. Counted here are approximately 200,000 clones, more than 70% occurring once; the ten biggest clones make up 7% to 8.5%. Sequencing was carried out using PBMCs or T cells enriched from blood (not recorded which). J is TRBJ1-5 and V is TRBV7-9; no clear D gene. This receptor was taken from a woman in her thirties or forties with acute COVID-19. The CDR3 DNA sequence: TGTGCCAGCAGCTTAGGAGGTAGCGGCAATCAGCCCCAGCATTTT. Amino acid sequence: CASSLGGSGNQPQHF.